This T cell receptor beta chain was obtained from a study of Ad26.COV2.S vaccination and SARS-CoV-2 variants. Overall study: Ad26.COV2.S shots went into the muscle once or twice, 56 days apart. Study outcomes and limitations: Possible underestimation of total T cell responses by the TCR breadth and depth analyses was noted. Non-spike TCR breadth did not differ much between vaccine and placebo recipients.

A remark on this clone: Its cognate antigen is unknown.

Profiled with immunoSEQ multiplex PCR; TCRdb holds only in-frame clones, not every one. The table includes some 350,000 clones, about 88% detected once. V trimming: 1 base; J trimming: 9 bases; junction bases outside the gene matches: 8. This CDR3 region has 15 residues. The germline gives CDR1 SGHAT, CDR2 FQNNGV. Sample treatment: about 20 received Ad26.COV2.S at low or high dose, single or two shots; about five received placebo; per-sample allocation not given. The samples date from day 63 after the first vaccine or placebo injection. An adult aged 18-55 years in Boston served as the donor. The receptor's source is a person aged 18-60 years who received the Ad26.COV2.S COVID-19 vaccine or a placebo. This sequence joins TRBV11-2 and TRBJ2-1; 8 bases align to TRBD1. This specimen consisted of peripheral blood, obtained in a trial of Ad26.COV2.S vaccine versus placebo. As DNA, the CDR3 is TGTGCCAGCAGCTTAGGAGCAGGGGGCTTCGGTGAGCAGTTCTTC. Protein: CASSLGAGGFGEQFF.